This record looks at one TCR beta chain sequence and its context. The antigen is not known. Each of the donors was a healthy bone marrow donor. This record belongs to a study of cytomegalovirus exposure and HLA in healthy donors. Points from the study as a whole: Only CMV serostatus was available as immune exposure information. Three chains tied to CMV proved CMV antigen-specific in vitro. At a 0.05 false discovery rate, a later analysis found approximately 15,000 TCR beta sequences to be associated with HLA alleles.

Amplification used 60 Vbeta primers and 13 Jbeta primers. Data came from immunoSEQ multiplex PCR; TCRdb stores just in-frame clones and leaves some out. The data hold approximately 130,000 clones, with approximately 79% observed a single time. CDR1 and CDR2 from the germline V gene are MNHGY and SAAAGT. J gave up 3 bases and V 4 bases, and 8 bases lay outside the gene matches. The CDR3 is made up of 17 amino acids. The rearrangement uses TRBV6-8 and TRBJ2-3; TRBD2 aligns across 12 bases. The sequenced material came from PBMCs. This TCR was recovered from a male donor in good health and CMV-seronegative. The CDR3 region has the DNA TGTGCCAGCAGTTCTCTAGCGGGGGGGCTGGGGACAGATACGCAGTATTTT. This sequence encodes CASSSLAGGLGTDTQYF.